The 29 T cell receptor beta chains given below trace back to one sample, sequenced in a study of T cells in Graves' hyperthyroidism and ophthalmopathy. TCR beta CDR3 sequences were amplified from RNA transcripts. TCR CDR3 underwent first-round RT-PCR with the HTBI primer set. TCRdb recomputed calls from the multiplex PCR reads with MiXCR, one row per CDR3 protein. The sample shows around 350,000 distinct CDR3 sequences, around 15% of them seen only once. The sequencing input was blood. All receptors derive from a woman in her sixties with Graves' ophthalmopathy.

This clonotype appeared once. The rearrangement joins TRBV10-3 to TRBJ2-1; 9 bases are a match to TRBD2. V was pared by 3 bases and J by 0 bases, with 6 bases of the junction left unmatched. CDR1 and CDR2 from the germline V gene are ENHRY and SYGVKD. This CDR3 spans 17 amino acids. In DNA form, the CDR3 reads TGTGCCATCAGTGATCTAGCGGGGACCGACTCCTACAATGAGCAGTTCTTC. As protein: CAISDLAGTDSYNEQFF.

The chain has TRBV20-1 and TRBJ1-6; D is unresolved. CDR1 and CDR2 (germline): DFQATT, SNEGSKA (reference sequence). Trimming cost V 5 bases and J 0 bases, with 11 bases left between them. The CDR3 is 15 amino acids. The CDR3 DNA reads TGCAGTGCTGAGGACGGGAGCTCCTATAATTCACCCCTCCACTTT. Protein: CSAEDGSSYNSPLHF.

This clonotype appeared many times. This chain connects TRBV11-2 to TRBJ1-1; D might be TRBD1 (6 bases). From germline, CDR1 is SGHAT and CDR2 FQNNGV. The V end lost 0 bases, the J end lost 0 bases, and 14 bases lay between the germline ends. The CDR3 consists of 17 residues. This chain's CDR3 is CASSLDSGQIMNTEAFF. The DNA of the CDR3 is TGTGCCAGCAGCTTAGATAGCGGACAGATCATGAACACTGAAGCTTTCTTT.

The table lists this clonotype with many counts. The genes are TRBV12-5 and TRBJ2-7; 8 bases are shared with TRBD2. The CDR3 is 15 residues long. Germline CDR1 and CDR2: LGHNT and FRNRAP. The junction had 8 bases not matched to a gene; V was cut back by 0 bases and J by 7 bases. CDR3 amino acids: CASGLVVGRAGEQYF. CDR3 sequence (DNA): TGTGCTAGTGGTTTGGTCGTCGGGAGGGCGGGGGAGCAGTACTTC.

This clonotype occurred a few times. V is TRBV20-1 and J is TRBJ1-1; weak D call: TRBD1 (5 bases). V was pared by 3 bases and J by 6 bases, with 11 bases between. This CDR3 has 12 residues. Germline V gene lookup returns CDR1 DFQATT and CDR2 SNEGSKA (reference sequence). Here the CDR3 reads CSARGGHSEAFF. The CDR3 DNA sequence: TGCAGTGCTAGGGGAGGACACTCTGAAGCTTTCTTT.

V is TRBV5-1 and J is TRBJ2-7; D uncertain. The CDR3 consists of 15 residues. The germline V gene encodes CDR1 SGHRS and CDR2 YFSETQ. V gave up 0 bases and J gave up 2 bases, with 12 bases separating them. This CDR3 is CASSLVQGRTYEQYF. CDR3 in DNA: TGCGCCAGCAGCTTGGTACAAGGTAGGACCTACGAGCAGTACTTC.

This clonotype showed up many times. The chain joins TRBV3-1 to TRBJ2-2; 8 bases are a match to TRBD2. V was clipped by 3 bases and J by 6 bases; unmatched bases: 15. The CDR3 totals 18 residues. Germline CDR1 is LGHDT and CDR2 is YNNKEL (reference sequence). This CDR3 is CASSHRPRSGRGAGELFF. In DNA, the CDR3 is TGTGCCAGCAGCCACCGACCCCGAAGCGGGAGAGGTGCCGGGGAGCTGTTTTTT.

This clonotype was seen at least ten times. The J gene is TRBJ2-3, the V gene TRBV6-5; 8 nucleotides agree with TRBD2. With V trimmed by 2 bases and J by 4 bases, 5 bases remained unmatched. Germline V gives CDR1 MNHEY, CDR2 SVGAGI. There are 15 residues in the CDR3. DNA for the CDR3: TGTGCCAGCAGTTACGCCGCGGGAGGAGCAGATACGCAGTATTTT. Protein product: CASSYAAGGADTQYF.

This clonotype was counted many times. The chain employs TRBV5-1 and TRBJ1-6; D ambiguous. The CDR3 spans 15 residues. Germline V gene data show CDR1 as SGHRS and CDR2 as YFSETQ. V was shortened by 0 bases and J by 5 bases, with 9 bases between the two germline ends. The CDR3: CASSLVAANNSPLHF. The CDR3 DNA is TGCGCCAGCAGCTTGGTGGCAGCAAATAATTCACCCCTCCACTTT.

V is TRBV19 and J is TRBJ2-6, with TRBD2 matching 14 bases. Losses at the gene ends were 6 bases for V and 3 bases for J; bases not matched to a gene: 16. Germline V gene data show CDR1 as LNHDA and CDR2 as SQIVND (reference sequence). The CDR3 runs 21 residues. CDR3 DNA: TGTGCCAGTAGCGACAGGGGGACTAGCGGGAGCGCCTCGGGTGGGGCCAACGTCCTGACTTTC. Protein product: CASSDRGTSGSASGGANVLTF.

This clonotype occurred many times. J is TRBJ2-7 and V is TRBV28; 9 nucleotides match TRBD2. Germline CDR1 is MDHEN and CDR2 is SYDVKM. The CDR3 loop spans 15 amino acids. Trimming cost V 2 bases and J 5 bases; bases outside gene matches: 7. The CDR3 loop reads CASSLRREGPHEQYF. CDR3 DNA sequence: TGTGCCAGCAGTTTAAGGCGGGAGGGCCCCCACGAGCAGTACTTC.

This clonotype has a count of ten or more. This chain connects TRBV27 to TRBJ2-5; perhaps TRBD2 as D (5 bases). V was trimmed by 6 bases and J by 5 bases, leaving 19 bases between them. The CDR3 totals 15 residues. The germline gives CDR1 MNHEY, CDR2 SMNVEV (reference sequence). The CDR3 loop reads CASRPLEGATETQYF. The DNA for the CDR3 is TGTGCCAGCAGACCCCTCGAGGGAGCGACGGAGACCCAGTACTTC.

This clonotype was recorded at least ten times. The chain joins TRBV5-5 to TRBJ1-1; D remains unclear. From germline, CDR1 is SGHKS and CDR2 YYEKEE (reference sequence). The CDR3 covers 13 residues. Trimming shortened V by 1 base and J by 6 bases, and 10 bases separated the two germline ends. The CDR3 loop is CASSLSPLAEAFF. CDR3 coding DNA: TGTGCCAGCAGCTTGTCTCCGCTAGCTGAAGCTTTCTTT.

This clonotype has ten or more counts. The V call is TRBV28, the J call TRBJ2-1, with 10 bases aligning to TRBD2. V shed 11 bases, J shed 1 base, and the junction held 11 bases outside the gene matches. The CDR3 runs to 16 residues. CDR1 is MDHEN, CDR2 SYDVKM, per germline. The CDR3 region is CAALSGRAGSYNEQFF. The CDR3 bases are TGTGCCGCTCTCAGCGGGAGGGCCGGGTCCTACAATGAGCAGTTCTTC.

At least ten counts were recorded for this clonotype. The chain recombines TRBV28 with TRBJ2-7; D gene unclear. This CDR3 is 14 amino acids long. V lost 2 bases, J lost 0 bases, and 8 bases lay in between. Germline CDR1 and CDR2: MDHEN and SYDVKM. The CDR3: CASSLGRSSYEQYF. The CDR3 coding sequence is TGTGCCAGCAGTTTAGGGCGGAGCTCCTACGAGCAGTACTTC. The whole variable domain, remainder taken from reference TRBV28 and TRBJ2-7, is DVKVTQSSRYLVKRTGEKVFLECVQDMDHENMFWYRQDPGLGLRLIYFSYDVKMKEKGDIPEGYSVSREKKERFSLILESASTNQTSMYLCASSLGRSSYEQYFGPGTRLTVT.

This clonotype was counted many times. The rearrangement links TRBV18 to TRBJ1-1; D is perhaps TRBD1 (5 bases). The CDR3 sequence is 14 residues long. With 0 bases removed from V and 6 bases from J, the gap between germline ends came to 11 bases. Looked up from germline, CDR1 is KGHSH and CDR2 is LQKENI. Here the CDR3 reads CASSPPKGTAEAFF. The CDR3 nucleotides read TGTGCCAGCTCACCACCCAAGGGGACCGCTGAAGCTTTCTTT.

The chain uses TRBV10-2 and TRBJ2-7, with 13 bases lining up with TRBD2. The V gene's germline CDR1 is WSHSY and CDR2 SAAADI. The CDR3 extends over 13 amino acids. Losses at the gene ends were 8 bases for V and 5 bases for J; bases not matched to a gene: 3. This CDR3 reads CASGTSGIHEQYF. The CDR3 nucleotides read TGCGCCAGCGGGACTAGCGGGATCCACGAGCAGTACTTC.

The J gene is TRBJ2-3, the V gene TRBV10-3, with no clear D. V lost 4 bases and J lost 5, with 7 bases in between. Per germline, CDR1 ENHRY and CDR2 SYGVKD. The CDR3 is 12 amino acids. The CDR3 here is CAISGALDTQYF. CDR3 DNA sequence: TGTGCCATCAGTGGGGCCCTAGATACGCAGTATTTT.

The chain joins TRBV11-2 to TRBJ2-3; maybe TRBD2 (6 bases). The length of the CDR3 is 15 residues. CDR1 and CDR2 (germline): SGHAT, FQNNGV. Trimming removed 2 bases at V and 2 bases at J, with 11 bases between. DNA for the CDR3: TGTGCCAGCAGCTTAAGACGGGAGTTCACAGATACGCAGTATTTT. Protein: CASSLRREFTDTQYF.

The sample holds many counts of this clonotype. This chain uses TRBV5-1 with TRBJ1-1; tentative D call: TRBD1 (5 bases). CDR3 length: 14 residues. CDR1 SGHRS and CDR2 YFSETQ come from the germline V gene. The ends were cut back, 0 bases at V and 6 bases at J, with 12 bases in the middle. DNA of the CDR3: TGCGCCAGCAGCTTGGGAGGGGAGCGGCCTGAAGCTTTCTTT. This sequence encodes CASSLGGERPEAFF. The full variable domain, in which reference TRBV5-1 and TRBJ1-1 provide the parts outside the CDR3, is KAGVTQTPRYLIKTRGQQVTLSCSPISGHRSVSWYQQTPGQGLQFLFEYFSETQRNKGNFPGRFSGRQFSNSRSEMNVSTLELGDSALYLCASSLGGERPEAFFGQGTRLTVV.

This clonotype was seen ten or more times. The chain couples TRBV11-3 to TRBJ2-1, with D perhaps assigned TRBD1 or TRBD2 (5 bases each). The CDR3 extends over 15 amino acids. Between the trimmed V and J ends, which lost 5 bases and 8 bases, there was a span of 19 bases. Germline V gene data show CDR1 as SGHNT and CDR2 as YENEEA. DNA for the CDR3: TGTGCCAGCAGCCCAGGGACGTCCGCCGGGTATGAGCAGTTCTTC. It translates to CASSPGTSAGYEQFF.

Ten or more counts support this clonotype. This chain connects TRBV2 to TRBJ2-7; D remains ambiguous. The V gene's germline CDR1 is SNHLY and CDR2 FYNNEI. V was cut by 3 bases and J by 5 bases, with 8 bases left in between. This CDR3 comprises 12 residues. The CDR3 protein is CASSEGSHEQYF. The CDR3 DNA reads as TGTGCCAGCAGTGAGGGCAGCCACGAGCAGTACTTC. Looking up the rest from reference TRBV2 and TRBJ2-7 gives the full variable domain: EPEVTQTPSHQVTQMGQEVILRCVPISNHLYFYWYRQILGQKVEFLVSFYNNEISEKSEIFDDQFSVERPDGSNFTLKIRSTKLEDSAMYFCASSEGSHEQYFGPGTRLTVT.

The chain carries TRBV5-4 and TRBJ2-7; weak D call: TRBD2 (5 bases). CDR3 length: 14 amino acids. The ends were cut back, 4 bases at V and 2 bases at J, with 13 bases in the middle. From germline, CDR1 is SGHNT and CDR2 YYREEE (reference sequence). CDR3 DNA sequence: TGTGCCAGCAGCCAGCAGGCGGGTCCCTACGAGCAGTACTTC. This gives the protein CASSQQAGPYEQYF. Complete variable domain (other parts from reference TRBV5-4 and TRBJ2-7): ETGVTQSPTHLIKTRGQQVTLRCSSQSGHNTVSWYQQALGQGPQFIFQYYREEENGRGNFPPRFSGLQFPNYSSELNVNALELDDSALYLCASSQQAGPYEQYFGPGTRLTVT.

The V call is TRBV24-1, the J call TRBJ2-6; the D is unclear. The CDR3 contains 14 residues. Trimming took 6 bases from V and 0 from J, leaving 5 bases between them. The germline V gene encodes CDR1 KGHDR and CDR2 SFDVKD. The CDR3 spells CATSQASGANVLTF. CDR3 sequence (DNA): TGTGCCACCAGTCAGGCCTCTGGGGCCAACGTCCTGACTTTC.

This clonotype turned up a few times. The chain employs TRBV5-1 and TRBJ2-5; D remains unclear. V was shortened by 0 bases and J by 5 bases, with 11 bases between the two germline ends. The CDR3 runs 14 residues. In germline, CDR1 is SGHRS, CDR2 YFSETQ. CDR3: CASSLDATRETQYF. CDR3 coding DNA: TGCGCCAGCAGCTTGGACGCCACTCGGGAGACCCAGTACTTC.

This clonotype was observed a few times. The genes are TRBV20-1 and TRBJ2-1; TRBD2 aligns across 12 bases. The CDR3 length is 17 residues. The V segment lost 0 bases and the J segment 7 bases; nucleotides outside the gene matches: 10. CDR1 is DFQATT and CDR2 is SNEGSKA in the germline V gene (reference sequence). The CDR3 coding sequence is TGCAGTGCTAGAGAATCCCTAGCGGGAGGGCCGGAAAATGAGCAGTTCTTC. Protein: CSARESLAGGPENEQFF.

Many counts were recorded for this clonotype. The gene calls are TRBV5-1 and TRBJ1-1; maybe TRBD1 (5 bases). The V and J ends lost 6 bases and 4 bases respectively, with 19 bases between them. The CDR3 covers 15 residues. CDR1 and CDR2 (germline): SGHRS, YFSETQ. The CDR3 loop reads CASTGALNPGTEAFF. The CDR3 DNA follows: TGCGCCAGCACCGGGGCCTTAAACCCTGGCACTGAAGCTTTCTTT. Full variable domain (remainder filled in from reference TRBV5-1 and TRBJ1-1): KAGVTQTPRYLIKTRGQQVTLSCSPISGHRSVSWYQQTPGQGLQFLFEYFSETQRNKGNFPGRFSGRQFSNSRSEMNVSTLELGDSALYLCASTGALNPGTEAFFGQGTRLTVV.

This clonotype appeared a few times. V and J are TRBV7-9 and TRBJ2-5; 11 bases are shared with TRBD2. This CDR3 has 17 residues. V dropped 0 bases and J dropped 4; count of bases not matched to a gene: 7. Germline CDR1 reads SEHNR; CDR2 reads FQNEAQ (reference sequence). CDR3 nucleotide sequence: TGTGCCAGCAGCTTAGCCCAACTAGCGGGAGCTGGAGAGACCCAGTACTTC. Its protein is CASSLAQLAGAGETQYF.

This clonotype was observed a few times. This chain links TRBV20-1 with TRBJ2-1, with TRBD2 identical over 8 bases. Germline-derived CDR1 and CDR2 are DFQATT and SNEGSKA (reference sequence). This CDR3 region has 16 residues. V gave up 1 base and J gave up 2 bases; unmatched junction bases: 7. CDR3 DNA sequence: TGCAGTGCTAGAGTCTTTAGCGGGAATACCTACAATGAGCAGTTCTTC. This translates into CSARVFSGNTYNEQFF.